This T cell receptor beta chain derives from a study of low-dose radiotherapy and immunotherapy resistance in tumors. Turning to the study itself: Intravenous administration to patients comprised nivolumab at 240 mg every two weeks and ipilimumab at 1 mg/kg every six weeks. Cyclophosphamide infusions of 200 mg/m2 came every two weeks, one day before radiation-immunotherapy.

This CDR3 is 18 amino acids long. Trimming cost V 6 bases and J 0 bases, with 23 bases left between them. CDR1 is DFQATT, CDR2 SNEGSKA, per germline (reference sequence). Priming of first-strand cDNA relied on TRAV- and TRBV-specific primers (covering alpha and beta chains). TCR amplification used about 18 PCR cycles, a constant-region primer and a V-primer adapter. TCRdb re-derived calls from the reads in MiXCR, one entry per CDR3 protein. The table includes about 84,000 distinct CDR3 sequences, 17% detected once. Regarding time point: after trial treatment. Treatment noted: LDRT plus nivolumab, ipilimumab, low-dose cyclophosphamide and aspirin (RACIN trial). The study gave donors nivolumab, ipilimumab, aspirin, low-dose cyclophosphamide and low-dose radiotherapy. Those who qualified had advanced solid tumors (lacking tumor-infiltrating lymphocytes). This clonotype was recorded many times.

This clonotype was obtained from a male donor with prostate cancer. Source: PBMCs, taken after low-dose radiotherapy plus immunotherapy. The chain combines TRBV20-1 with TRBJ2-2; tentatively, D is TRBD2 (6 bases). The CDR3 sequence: CSAPTGLIGSANTGELFF. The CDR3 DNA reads TGCAGTGCACCCACGGGACTTATAGGAAGCGCGAACACCGGGGAGCTGTTTTTT.